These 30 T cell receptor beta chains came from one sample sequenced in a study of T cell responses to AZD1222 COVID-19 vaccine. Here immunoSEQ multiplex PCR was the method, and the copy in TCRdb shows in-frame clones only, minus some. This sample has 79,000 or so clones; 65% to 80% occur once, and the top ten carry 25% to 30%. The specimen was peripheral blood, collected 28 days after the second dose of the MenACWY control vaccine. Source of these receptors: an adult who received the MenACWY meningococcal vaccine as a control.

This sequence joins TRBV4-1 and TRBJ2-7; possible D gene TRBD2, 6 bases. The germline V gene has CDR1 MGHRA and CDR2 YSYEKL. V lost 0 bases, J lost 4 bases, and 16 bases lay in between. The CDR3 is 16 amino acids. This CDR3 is CASSQEVTGAGYEQYF. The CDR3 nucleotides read TGCGCCAGCAGCCAAGAAGTAACGGGAGCAGGATACGAGCAGTACTTC.

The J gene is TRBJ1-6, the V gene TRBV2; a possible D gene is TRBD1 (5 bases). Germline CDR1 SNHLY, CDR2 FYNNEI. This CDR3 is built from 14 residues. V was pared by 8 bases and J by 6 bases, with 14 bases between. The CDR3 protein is CASLGESGNSPLHF. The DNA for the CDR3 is TGTGCCAGCCTGGGGGAGAGCGGTAATTCACCCCTCCACTTT.

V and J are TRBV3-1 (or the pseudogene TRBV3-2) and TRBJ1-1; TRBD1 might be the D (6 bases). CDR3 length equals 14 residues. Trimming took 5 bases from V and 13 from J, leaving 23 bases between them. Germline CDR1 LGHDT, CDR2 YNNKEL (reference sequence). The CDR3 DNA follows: TGTGCCAGCAGCTTACACGATGGACAGTCTGGAGTTTTCTTT. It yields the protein CASSLHDGQSGVFF.

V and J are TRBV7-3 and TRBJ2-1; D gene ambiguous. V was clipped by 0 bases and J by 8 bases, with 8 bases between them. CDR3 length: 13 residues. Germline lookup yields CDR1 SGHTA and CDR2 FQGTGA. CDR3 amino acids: CASSLTVDHEQFF. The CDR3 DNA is TGTGCCAGCAGCTTAACGGTCGACCATGAGCAGTTCTTC.

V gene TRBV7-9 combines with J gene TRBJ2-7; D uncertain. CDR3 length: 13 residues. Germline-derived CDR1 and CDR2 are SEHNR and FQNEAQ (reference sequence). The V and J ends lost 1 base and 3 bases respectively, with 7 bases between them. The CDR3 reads CASSLGSFYEQYF. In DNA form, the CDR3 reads TGTGCCAGCAGCTTAGGGTCCTTCTACGAGCAGTACTTC. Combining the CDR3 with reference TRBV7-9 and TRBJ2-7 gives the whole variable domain DTGVSQNPRHKITKRGQNVTFRCDPISEHNRLYWYRQTLGQGPEFLTYFQNEAQLEKSRLLSDRFSAERPKGSFSTLEIQRTEQGDSAMYLCASSLGSFYEQYFGPGTRLTVT.

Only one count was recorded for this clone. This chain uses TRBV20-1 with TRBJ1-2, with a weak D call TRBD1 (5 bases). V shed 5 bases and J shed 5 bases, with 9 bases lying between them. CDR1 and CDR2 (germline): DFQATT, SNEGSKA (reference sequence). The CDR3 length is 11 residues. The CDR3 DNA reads TGCAGTGCTCCCCAGGGATATGGCTACACCTTC. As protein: CSAPQGYGYTF.

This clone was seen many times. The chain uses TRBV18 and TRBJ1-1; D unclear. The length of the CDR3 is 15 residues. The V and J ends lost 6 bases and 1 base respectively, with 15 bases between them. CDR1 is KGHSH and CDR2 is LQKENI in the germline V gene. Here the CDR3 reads CASSPEAAGNTEAFF. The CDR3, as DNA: TGTGCCAGCTCGCCCGAGGCAGCGGGGAACACTGAAGCTTTCTTT.

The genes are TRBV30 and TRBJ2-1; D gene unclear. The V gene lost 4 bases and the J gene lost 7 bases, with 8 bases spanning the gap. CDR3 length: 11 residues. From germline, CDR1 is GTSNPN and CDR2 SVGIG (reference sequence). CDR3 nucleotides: TGTGCCTGGAACCTATATAATGAGCAGTTCTTC. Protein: CAWNLYNEQFF.

CDR3 loop: CASSTPRDRGSNSNQPQHF. The DNA of the CDR3 is TGTGCCAGCAGTACCCCTAGGGACAGGGGTTCCAATAGCAATCAGCCCCAGCATTTT. The chain carries TRBV2 and TRBJ1-5; 10 bases map to TRBD1. Germline assignment: CDR1 SNHLY and CDR2 FYNNEI. Trimming at V came to 5 bases and at J to 0 bases, leaving 13 bases not matched to a gene. The CDR3 loop spans 19 amino acids.

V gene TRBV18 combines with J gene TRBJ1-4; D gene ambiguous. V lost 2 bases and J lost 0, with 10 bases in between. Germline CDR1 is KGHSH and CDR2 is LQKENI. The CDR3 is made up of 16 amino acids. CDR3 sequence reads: CASSPGLAATNEKLFF. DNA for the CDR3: TGTGCCAGCTCACCAGGGTTGGCAGCAACTAATGAAAAACTGTTTTTT.

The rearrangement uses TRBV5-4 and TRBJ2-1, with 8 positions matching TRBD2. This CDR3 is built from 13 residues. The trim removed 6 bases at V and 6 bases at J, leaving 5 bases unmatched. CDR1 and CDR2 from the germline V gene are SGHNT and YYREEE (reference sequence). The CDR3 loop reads CASTYSGTNEQFF. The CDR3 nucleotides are TGTGCCAGCACTTATAGCGGGACCAATGAGCAGTTCTTC.

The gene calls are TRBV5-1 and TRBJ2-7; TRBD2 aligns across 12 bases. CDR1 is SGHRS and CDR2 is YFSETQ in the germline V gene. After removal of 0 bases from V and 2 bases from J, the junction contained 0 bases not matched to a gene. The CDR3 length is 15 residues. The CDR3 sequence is CASSLGLAGAYEQYF. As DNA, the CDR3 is TGCGCCAGCAGCTTGGGACTAGCGGGGGCCTACGAGCAGTACTTC.

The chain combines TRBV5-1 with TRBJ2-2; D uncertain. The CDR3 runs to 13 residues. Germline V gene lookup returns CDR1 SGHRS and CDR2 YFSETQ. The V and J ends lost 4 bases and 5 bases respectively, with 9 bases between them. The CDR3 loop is CASSPLGTGELFF. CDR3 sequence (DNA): TGCGCCAGCAGCCCGTTAGGGACCGGGGAGCTGTTTTTT. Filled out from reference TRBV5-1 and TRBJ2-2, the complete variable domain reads KAGVTQTPRYLIKTRGQQVTLSCSPISGHRSVSWYQQTPGQGLQFLFEYFSETQRNKGNFPGRFSGRQFSNSRSEMNVSTLELGDSALYLCASSPLGTGELFFGEGSRLTVL.

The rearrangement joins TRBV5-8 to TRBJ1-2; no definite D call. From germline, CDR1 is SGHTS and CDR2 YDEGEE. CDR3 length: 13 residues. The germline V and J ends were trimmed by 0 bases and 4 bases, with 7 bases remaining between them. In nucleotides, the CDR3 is TGTGCCAGCAGCTTGGGGTCGATCTATGGCTACACCTTC. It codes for CASSLGSIYGYTF.

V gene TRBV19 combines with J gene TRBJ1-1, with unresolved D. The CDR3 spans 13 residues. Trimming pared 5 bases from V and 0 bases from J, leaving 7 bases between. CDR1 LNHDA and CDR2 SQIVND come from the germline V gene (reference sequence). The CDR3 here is CASSPSMNTEAFF. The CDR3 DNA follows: TGTGCCAGTAGTCCATCGATGAACACTGAAGCTTTCTTT.

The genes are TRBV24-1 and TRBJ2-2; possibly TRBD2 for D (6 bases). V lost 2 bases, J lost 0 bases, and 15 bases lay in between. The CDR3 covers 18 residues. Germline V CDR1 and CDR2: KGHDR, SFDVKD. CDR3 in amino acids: CATSDSAISGSNTGELFF. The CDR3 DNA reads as TGTGCCACCAGTGATTCTGCGATTAGCGGATCGAACACCGGGGAGCTGTTTTTT.

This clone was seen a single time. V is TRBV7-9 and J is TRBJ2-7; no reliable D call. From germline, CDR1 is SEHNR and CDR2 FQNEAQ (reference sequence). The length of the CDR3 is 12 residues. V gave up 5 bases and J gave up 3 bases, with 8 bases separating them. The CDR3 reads CASSQRSYEQYF. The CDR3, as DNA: TGTGCCAGCAGCCAGAGAAGCTACGAGCAGTACTTC. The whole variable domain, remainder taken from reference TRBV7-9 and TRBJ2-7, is DTGVSQNPRHKITKRGQNVTFRCDPISEHNRLYWYRQTLGQGPEFLTYFQNEAQLEKSRLLSDRFSAERPKGSFSTLEIQRTEQGDSAMYLCASSQRSYEQYFGPGTRLTVT.

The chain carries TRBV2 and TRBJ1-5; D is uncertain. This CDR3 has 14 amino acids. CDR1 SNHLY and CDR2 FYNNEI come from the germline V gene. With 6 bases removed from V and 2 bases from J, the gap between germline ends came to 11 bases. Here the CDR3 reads CASSTGPGNQPQHF. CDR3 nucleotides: TGTGCCAGCAGCACCGGGCCAGGCAATCAGCCCCAGCATTTT.

The CDR3 nucleotides are TGTGCCGCCTCATCGGCTGCTAATGAAAAACTGTTTTTT. Its protein is CAASSAANEKLFF. The chain joins TRBV7-9 to TRBJ1-4, with D unresolved. Trimming pared 11 bases from V and 3 bases from J, leaving 13 bases between. The CDR3 covers 13 residues. Germline V gives CDR1 SEHNR, CDR2 FQNEAQ (reference sequence).

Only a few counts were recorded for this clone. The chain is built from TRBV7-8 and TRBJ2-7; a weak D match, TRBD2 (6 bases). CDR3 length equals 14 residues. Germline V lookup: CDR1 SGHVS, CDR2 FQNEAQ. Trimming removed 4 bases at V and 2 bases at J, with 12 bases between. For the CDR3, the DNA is TGTGCCAGCAGCTCCGGGACTGGAGCCTACGAGCAGTACTTC. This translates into CASSSGTGAYEQYF.

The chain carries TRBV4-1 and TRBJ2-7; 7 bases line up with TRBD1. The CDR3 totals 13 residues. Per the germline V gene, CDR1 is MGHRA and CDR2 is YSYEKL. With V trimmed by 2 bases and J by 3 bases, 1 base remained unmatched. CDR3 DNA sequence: TGCGCCAGCAGCCAACGGGACAGCTACGAGCAGTACTTC. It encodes CASSQRDSYEQYF.

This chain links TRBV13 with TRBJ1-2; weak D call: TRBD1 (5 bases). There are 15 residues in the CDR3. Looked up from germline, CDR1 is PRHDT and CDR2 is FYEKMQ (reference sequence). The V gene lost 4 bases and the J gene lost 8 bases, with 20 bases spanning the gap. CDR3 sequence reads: CASSYSLGEDKGYTF. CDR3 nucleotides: TGTGCCAGCAGCTACTCTCTAGGGGAGGATAAGGGCTACACCTTC.

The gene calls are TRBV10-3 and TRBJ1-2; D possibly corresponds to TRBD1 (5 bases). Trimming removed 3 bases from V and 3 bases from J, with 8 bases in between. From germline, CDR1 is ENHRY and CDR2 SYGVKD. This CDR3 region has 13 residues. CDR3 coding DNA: TGTGCCATCAGTGATAAACAGGACTATGGCTACACCTTC. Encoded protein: CAISDKQDYGYTF.

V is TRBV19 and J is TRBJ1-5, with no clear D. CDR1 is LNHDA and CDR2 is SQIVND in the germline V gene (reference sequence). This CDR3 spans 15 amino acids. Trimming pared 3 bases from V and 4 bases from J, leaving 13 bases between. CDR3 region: CASSMMQDRNQPQHF. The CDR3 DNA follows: TGTGCCAGTAGTATGATGCAGGATCGGAATCAGCCCCAGCATTTT.

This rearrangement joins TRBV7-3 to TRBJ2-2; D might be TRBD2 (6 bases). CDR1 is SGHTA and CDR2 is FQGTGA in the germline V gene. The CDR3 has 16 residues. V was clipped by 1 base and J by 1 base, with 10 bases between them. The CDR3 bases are TGTGCCAGCAGCTTAATCGGCGGGATGAACACCGGGGAGCTGTTTTTT. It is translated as CASSLIGGMNTGELFF.

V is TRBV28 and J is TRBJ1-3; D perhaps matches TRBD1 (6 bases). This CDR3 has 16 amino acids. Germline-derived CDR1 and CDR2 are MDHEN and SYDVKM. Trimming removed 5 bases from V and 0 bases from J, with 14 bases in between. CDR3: CASSETGKYSGNTIYF. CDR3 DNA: TGTGCCAGCAGTGAGACAGGAAAATACTCTGGAAACACCATATATTTT.

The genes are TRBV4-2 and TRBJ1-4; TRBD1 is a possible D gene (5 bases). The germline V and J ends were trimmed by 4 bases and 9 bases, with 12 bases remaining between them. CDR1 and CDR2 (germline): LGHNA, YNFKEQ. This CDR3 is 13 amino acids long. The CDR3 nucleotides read TGTGCCAGCAGCCCGGGACGTTGGCAAAAACTGTTTTTT. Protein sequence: CASSPGRWQKLFF.

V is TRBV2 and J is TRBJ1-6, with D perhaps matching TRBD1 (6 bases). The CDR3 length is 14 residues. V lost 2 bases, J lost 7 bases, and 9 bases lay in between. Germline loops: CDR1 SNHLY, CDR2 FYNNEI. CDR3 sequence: CASSEHQGNSPLHF. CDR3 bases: TGTGCCAGCAGTGAACACCAGGGGAATTCACCCCTCCACTTT.

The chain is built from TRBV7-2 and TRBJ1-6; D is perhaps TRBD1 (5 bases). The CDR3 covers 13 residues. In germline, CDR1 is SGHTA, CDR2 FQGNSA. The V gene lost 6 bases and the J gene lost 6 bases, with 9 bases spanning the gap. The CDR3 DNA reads TGTGCCAGCAGAGGGGATGGTAATTCACCCCTCCACTTT. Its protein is CASRGDGNSPLHF.

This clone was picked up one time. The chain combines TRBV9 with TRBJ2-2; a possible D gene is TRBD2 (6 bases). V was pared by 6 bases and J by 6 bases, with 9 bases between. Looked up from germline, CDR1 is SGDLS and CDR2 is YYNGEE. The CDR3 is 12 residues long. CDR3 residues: CASMGEAGELFF. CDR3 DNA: TGTGCCAGCATGGGGGAGGCCGGGGAGCTGTTTTTT.